These 22 T cell receptor beta chains were sequenced from one sample in a study of OX40 agonist ivuxolimab in advanced cancers. The protocol was immunoSEQ multiplex PCR, while the TCRdb copy is restricted to in-frame clones and leaves out a portion. The sample consists of roughly 20,000 clones, approximately 83% of them appearing once. This specimen was CD4+ or CD8+ T cells sorted from blood, taken in a trial of the OX40 agonist ivuxolimab. Receptors were obtained from an adult with an advanced solid tumor such as melanoma, head and neck, liver or kidney cancer.

The J gene is TRBJ2-1, the V gene TRBV27; D remains ambiguous. With 2 bases removed from V and 2 bases from J, the gap between germline ends came to 7 bases. The CDR3 consists of 14 residues. Germline CDR1 and CDR2: MNHEY and SMNVEV (reference sequence). The CDR3 is CASSLAGAYNEQFF. The CDR3 region has the DNA TGTGCCAGCAGTTTAGCTGGGGCCTACAATGAGCAGTTCTTC.

This chain connects TRBV6-5 to TRBJ1-2, with TRBD1 matching 7 bases. The junction had 4 bases not matched to a gene; V was cut back by 2 bases and J by 7 bases. CDR3 size: 13 residues. Germline CDR1 reads MNHEY; CDR2 reads SVGAGI. The CDR3 DNA follows: TGTGCCAGCAGTTACGGGACAGCCGGTGGCTACACCTTC. Translating it yields CASSYGTAGGYTF.

The chain couples TRBV28 to TRBJ2-7; D gene unclear. Deletions cut 6 bases from V and 2 bases from J, with 11 bases between. CDR1 and CDR2 (germline): MDHEN, SYDVKM. The CDR3 runs to 13 residues. The DNA of the CDR3 is TGTGCCAGCAGGCAACATTTTGCCTACGAGCAGTACTTC. Protein: CASRQHFAYEQYF. Based on the CDR3 plus reference TRBV28 and TRBJ2-7, the full variable domain is DVKVTQSSRYLVKRTGEKVFLECVQDMDHENMFWYRQDPGLGLRLIYFSYDVKMKEKGDIPEGYSVSREKKERFSLILESASTNQTSMYLCASRQHFAYEQYFGPGTRLTVT.

The chain is built from TRBV6-5 and TRBJ1-1; a possible D gene is TRBD1 (6 bases). Trimming cost V 0 bases and J 4 bases, with 12 bases left between them. Germline CDR1 MNHEY, CDR2 SVGAGI. The CDR3 length is 15 residues. This CDR3 is CASSYSGQGSTEAFF. CDR3 sequence (DNA): TGTGCCAGCAGTTACTCGGGACAAGGTTCCACTGAAGCTTTCTTT.

The gene calls are TRBV5-8 and TRBJ2-3; 7 bases fit TRBD2. J gave up 1 base and V 0 bases, and 5 bases lay outside the gene matches. CDR1 and CDR2 (germline): SGHTS, YDEGEE. The CDR3 runs 16 residues. CDR3 nucleotides: TGTGCCAGCAGCTTGGTGGGAGGGCTCGGCACAGATACGCAGTATTTT. Translated, it gives CASSLVGGLGTDTQYF.

V and J are TRBV7-3 and TRBJ2-3; D may be TRBD1 (6 bases). The CDR3 is 13 amino acids. Trimming removed 3 bases at V and 3 bases at J, with 7 bases between. Germline V lookup: CDR1 SGHTA, CDR2 FQGTGA. CDR3 sequence (DNA): TGTGCCAGCAGCTTCCAGGGGACAGATACGCAGTATTTT. It codes for CASSFQGTDTQYF.

The J gene is TRBJ2-1, the V gene TRBV27; 11 bases match TRBD2. CDR3 length: 15 residues. Trimming cost V 3 bases and J 5 bases; bases outside gene matches: 3. Looked up from germline, CDR1 is MNHEY and CDR2 is SMNVEV (reference sequence). The CDR3, as DNA: TGTGCCAGCAGTTTGTGGGGACTAGCGGACAATGAGCAGTTCTTC. It is translated as CASSLWGLADNEQFF.

The chain carries TRBV5-6 and TRBJ2-2; D not resolved. The germline CDR1 and CDR2 sequences are SGHDT and YYEEEE. CDR3 length: 16 residues. Deletions cut 0 bases from V and 0 bases from J, with 9 bases between. CDR3 sequence reads: CASSLAGRPNTGELFF. The CDR3 DNA reads as TGTGCCAGCAGCTTGGCCGGTCGGCCGAACACCGGGGAGCTGTTTTTT.

The count of this clone is one. This chain links TRBV11-2 with TRBJ2-1, with TRBD1 matching 7 bases. The CDR3 totals 14 residues. Trimming took 0 bases from V and 6 from J; bases not matched to a gene: 2. CDR1 is SGHAT, CDR2 FQNNGV, per germline. The CDR3 is CASSLDGTVNEQFF. The CDR3 DNA follows: TGTGCCAGCAGCTTAGACGGGACAGTCAATGAGCAGTTCTTC. Full variable domain (rest looked up from reference TRBV11-2 and TRBJ2-1): EAGVAQSPRYKIIEKRQSVAFWCNPISGHATLYWYQQILGQGPKLLIQFQNNGVVDDSQLPKDRFSAERLKGVDSTLKIQPAKLEDSAVYLCASSLDGTVNEQFFGPGTRLTVL.

The chain couples TRBV27 to TRBJ2-3, with D maybe TRBD1 (6 bases). Per the germline V gene, CDR1 is MNHEY and CDR2 is SMNVEV (reference sequence). V lost 7 bases and J lost 4, with 15 bases in between. This CDR3 is 14 amino acids long. The CDR3 DNA sequence: TGTGCCAGCACTTCGACAGGTTACGCAGATACGCAGTATTTT. As protein: CASTSTGYADTQYF.

The chain recombines TRBV7-9 with TRBJ2-7; no clear D gene. Germline-derived CDR1 and CDR2 are SEHNR and FQNEAQ (reference sequence). The CDR3 loop spans 12 amino acids. V gave up 7 bases and J gave up 2 bases, with 9 bases separating them. This chain's CDR3 is CASTSYTYEQYF. CDR3 nucleotide sequence: TGTGCCAGCACAAGTTATACCTACGAGCAGTACTTC.

This clone showed up just once. The rearrangement joins TRBV5-6 to TRBJ2-1; D not certain. Germline V gene lookup returns CDR1 SGHDT and CDR2 YYEEEE. V was clipped by 2 bases and J by 0 bases, with 6 bases between them. This CDR3 comprises 14 residues. The CDR3 loop is CASSFSSSYNEQFF. In nucleotides, the CDR3 is TGTGCCAGCAGCTTTTCCAGCTCCTACAATGAGCAGTTCTTC.

The V call is TRBV5-1, the J call TRBJ1-6; 7 positions match TRBD1. CDR1 and CDR2 (germline): SGHRS, YFSETQ. The ends lost 1 base at V and 7 bases at J; junction bases unmatched: 5. The length of the CDR3 is 15 residues. This chain's CDR3 is CASSLTPGGNSPLHF. CDR3 coding DNA: TGCGCCAGCAGCTTGACCCCAGGGGGAAATTCACCCCTCCACTTT.

The V call is TRBV7-6, the J call TRBJ1-3; D unresolved. CDR1 is SGHVS, CDR2 FNYEAQ, per germline. The length of the CDR3 is 15 residues. Trimming removed 1 base from V and 0 bases from J, with 7 bases in between. Here the CDR3 DNA reads TGTGCCAGCAGCTTAGGACACAGCTCTGGAAACACCATATATTTT. This sequence encodes CASSLGHSSGNTIYF. Filled out from reference TRBV7-6 and TRBJ1-3, the complete variable domain reads GAGVSQSPRYKVTKRGQDVALRCDPISGHVSLYWYRQALGQGPEFLTYFNYEAQQDKSGLPNDRFSAERPEGSISTLTIQRTEQRDSAMYRCASSLGHSSGNTIYFGEGSWLTVV.

The chain couples TRBV27 to TRBJ2-7; TRBD1 matches 11 bases. CDR3 length: 15 residues. V lost 4 bases and J lost 4; bases outside the gene matches: 6. CDR1 and CDR2 from the germline V gene are MNHEY and SMNVEV (reference sequence). The CDR3 nucleotides are TGTGCCAGCAGTTGGACAGGGGGCCAAGCTTACGAGCAGTACTTC. Protein: CASSWTGGQAYEQYF.

The chain employs TRBV5-6 and TRBJ2-3; D is unresolved. The V gene lost 4 bases and the J gene lost 6 bases, with 12 bases spanning the gap. The CDR3 sequence is 13 residues long. Germline CDR1 reads SGHDT; CDR2 reads YYEEEE. The chain's CDR3 is CASSTWWVDTQYF. The CDR3 nucleotides read TGTGCCAGCAGCACCTGGTGGGTCGATACGCAGTATTTT.

This chain links TRBV19 with TRBJ2-5; D tentatively fits TRBD1 or TRBD2 (5 bases each). Germline V gene lookup returns CDR1 LNHDA and CDR2 SQIVND (reference sequence). The CDR3 has 12 amino acids. V was shortened by 3 bases and J by 7 bases, with 9 bases between the two germline ends. In DNA form, the CDR3 reads TGTGCCAGTAGTATCCAGGGAGCGACCCAGTACTTC. Protein: CASSIQGATQYF.

The chain is built from TRBV6-1 and TRBJ2-4, with a tentative D call TRBD2 (7 bases). Germline V gene data show CDR1 as MNHNS and CDR2 as SASEGT. Trimming pared 11 bases from V and 7 bases from J, leaving 21 bases between. The CDR3 is 14 amino acids. The CDR3 coding sequence is TGTGCCGCCCGGGGGCCTCCCGGGGGGAACATTCAGTACTTC. As protein: CAARGPPGGNIQYF.

The chain has TRBV2 and TRBJ2-7; D possibly uses TRBD1 or TRBD2 (5 bases each). The germline V gene has CDR1 SNHLY and CDR2 FYNNEI. This CDR3 comprises 15 residues. The germline V and J ends were trimmed by 3 bases and 0 bases, with 12 bases remaining between them. The CDR3 bases are TGTGCCAGCAGTGATCCGGGACCCTACTCCTACGAGCAGTACTTC. Its translation is CASSDPGPYSYEQYF.

V usage is TRBV6-6 and J usage is TRBJ1-2, with D unresolved. CDR3 length equals 14 residues. Trimming stripped 0 bases from V and 5 bases from J, with 10 bases between. Per germline, CDR1 MNHNY and CDR2 SVGAGI (reference sequence). The CDR3 DNA reads TGTGCCAGCAGTTACTCTAATCGGGAGTATGGCTACACCTTC. It translates to CASSYSNREYGYTF.

The gene calls are TRBV6-5 and TRBJ2-7; D possibly corresponds to TRBD1 (6 bases). Deletions cut 5 bases from V and 1 base from J, with 12 bases between. The CDR3 has 14 amino acids. The germline V gene encodes CDR1 MNHEY and CDR2 SVGAGI. The CDR3 protein is CASSVGRGSYEQYF. In DNA, the CDR3 is TGTGCCAGCAGTGTAGGCAGGGGATCCTACGAGCAGTACTTC.

Comment on this clone: The same CDR3 can be traced to other DNA sequences in this sample. The rearrangement uses TRBV4-1 and TRBJ1-3, with unresolved D. CDR1 is MGHRA, CDR2 YSYEKL, per germline. V was trimmed by 0 bases and J by 7 bases, leaving 4 bases between them. CDR3 length: 12 residues. The CDR3 protein is CASSQEGNTIYF. As DNA, the CDR3 is TGCGCCAGCAGCCAAGAGGGGAACACCATATATTTT.